Listed here is a single T cell receptor beta chain. The antigen remains unidentified. With 6 bases clipped from V and 1 base from J, the junction kept 13 bases outside the gene matches. CDR1 and CDR2 from the germline V gene are MRHNA and SNTAGT. The CDR3 is 18 residues long. The protocol was immunoSEQ multiplex PCR, while the TCRdb copy is restricted to in-frame clones and leaves out a portion. The sample lists roughly 9,700 clones, 79% occurring once. The data are from a study of stem cell transplantation in POMP-related autoinflammatory disease. Overall study findings and caveats: Fewer unique TRB V-J gene pairings were identified in patients with PRAID. Across all analyzed T-cell subsets, patients with PRAID tended toward reduced diversity and increased clonality.

J is TRBJ2-1 and V is TRBV6-4, with 9 bases aligning to TRBD2. The sample here was CD4+ T cells from PBMCs, taken after stem cell transplantation. This clonotype was sampled from a human patient with POMP-related autoinflammation and immune dysregulation (PRAID). Part of the T cells may come from the graft donor. The CDR3 loop is CASSSRALAGASYNEQFF. The DNA for the CDR3 is TGTGCCAGCAGCTCTCGAGCCTTAGCGGGAGCGTCCTACAATGAGCAGTTCTTC.